This TCR beta chain derives from a study of Ad26.COV2.S vaccination and SARS-CoV-2 variants. In the study overall: By the intramuscular route, Ad26.COV2.S was given once, or twice 56 days apart.

Points from the study as a whole: Reported post-vaccination CD8+ and CD4+ T cell responses to spike showed substantial breadth.

This clone was recorded only once. The antigen is not known. The repertoire was sequenced with immunoSEQ multiplex PCR; TCRdb's copy has only in-frame clones and lacks some. The repertoire holds approximately 400,000 clones, with 70% to 90% as singletons. V shed 6 bases and J shed 8 bases, with 10 bases lying between them. The V gene's germline CDR1 is MGHRA and CDR2 YSYEKL. The CDR3 is 12 residues long. The treatment was: approximately 18 received Ad26.COV2.S at low or high dose, single or two shots; roughly 5 received placebo; per-sample allocation not given. Sampling took place 63 days after the first vaccine or placebo injection. An Ad26 vector expressing Wuhan-strain SARS-CoV-2 spike served as the vaccine.

The rearrangement links TRBV4-1 to TRBJ2-2; D not certain. The TCR comes from a person aged 18-60 years who received the Ad26.COV2.S COVID-19 vaccine or a placebo. The source was peripheral blood, collected in a trial of Ad26.COV2.S vaccine versus placebo. The CDR3 protein is CASSLELGELFF. The CDR3 region has the DNA TGCGCCAGCAGTCTAGAACTGGGGGAGCTGTTTTTT.